This T cell receptor (beta chain) stems from a study of CD8 T cells in ankylosing spondylitis. On this clonotype: The antigen is not known.

Trimming removed 3 bases from V and 0 bases from J, with 12 bases in between. Germline V CDR1 and CDR2: KGHSH, LQKENI. The CDR3 has 16 amino acids. Regarding the study as a whole: What appeared characteristic of ankylosing spondylitis blood was a TCR beta motif of fewer than ten highly homologous variants.

Using its own MiXCR run on the 5' RACE reads, TCRdb lists one record per CDR3 protein. The repertoire includes under 250,000 distinct CDR3 sequences, roughly 32% of them detected once, and 3.5% to 4.5% sits in the top ten. The source of this sequence is a male donor with ankylosing spondylitis or in good health (not recorded which). V and J are TRBV18 and TRBJ2-1; D is unclear. Input material: blood, either unsorted or a sorted T cell fraction (not recorded which). Here the CDR3 DNA reads TGTGCCAGCTCACCGGCCCAATCCCCCTCCTACAATGAGCAGTTCTTC. It yields the protein CASSPAQSPSYNEQFF.